The 17 T cell receptor beta chains below all came from one sample that was sequenced in a study of T cells in Graves' hyperthyroidism and ophthalmopathy (dated by TCRdb to the late 2010s). Preparation of the library involved multiplex PCR. The instrument given in TCRdb is Illumina HiSeq 2000. TCR beta CDR3 regions were amplified from RNA transcripts. A first-round RT-PCR of the TCR CDR3 used the HTBI primer set with the Qiagen OneStep RT-PCR kit. Starting from the raw public reads, TCRdb applied fastp trimming at Q25, assembled clones with MiXCR and retained in-frame beta chains. All rows with the same CDR3 protein become a single entry with the most common DNA and genes. This sample is represented by around 540,000 distinct CDR3 sequences; about 15% of them were singletons. The leading ten clones occupy approximately 30% of the sample. The sequencing sample was made of blood. Receptors originate from a woman aged 30 to 39 with Graves' ophthalmopathy.

This clonotype was observed many times. The genes are TRBV28 and TRBJ1-6, with D perhaps matching TRBD1 (5 bases). In germline, CDR1 is MDHEN, CDR2 SYDVKM. Trimming removed 2 bases from V and 3 bases from J, with 17 bases in between. There are 18 residues in the CDR3. The CDR3 sequence is CASSLGQGGTNYNSPLHF. Here the CDR3 DNA reads TGTGCCAGCAGTTTAGGGCAGGGAGGCACCAACTATAATTCACCCCTCCACTTT.

The chain couples TRBV2 to TRBJ2-7; D perhaps matches TRBD1 (6 bases). Trimming removed 2 bases at V and 4 bases at J, with 12 bases between. The CDR3 is made up of 14 amino acids. From germline, CDR1 is SNHLY and CDR2 FYNNEI. The CDR3 bases are TGTGCCAGCAGTGAAATCAGGGGTGGGTACGAGCAGTACTTC. This codes for CASSEIRGGYEQYF.

The chain recombines TRBV11-3 with TRBJ2-1; 8 bases agree with TRBD1. The CDR3 length is 16 residues. With V trimmed by 5 bases and J by 8 bases, 14 bases remained unmatched. From germline, CDR1 is SGHNT and CDR2 YENEEA. In nucleotides, the CDR3 is TGTGCCAGCAGCCTTGGGGGGCAGGGGGCAGTCGATGAGCAGTTCTTC. This codes for CASSLGGQGAVDEQFF. The full variable domain, in which reference TRBV11-3 and TRBJ2-1 provide the parts outside the CDR3, is EAGVVQSPRYKIIEKKQPVAFWCNPISGHNTLYWYLQNLGQGPELLIRYENEEAVDDSQLPKDRFSAERLKGVDSTLKIQPAELGDSAVYLCASSLGGQGAVDEQFFGPGTRLTVL.

This sequence joins TRBV28 and TRBJ1-1; a weak D match, TRBD1 (6 bases). CDR3 length equals 14 residues. Germline CDR1 MDHEN, CDR2 SYDVKM. V was cut by 4 bases and J by 3 bases, with 12 bases left in between. CDR3 nucleotides: TGTGCCAGCAGTTGGGCAGGGACATACACTGAAGCTTTCTTT. Its translation is CASSWAGTYTEAFF.

This clonotype was counted ten times or more. This rearrangement joins TRBV6-1 to TRBJ2-5; weak D call: TRBD2 (6 bases). Trimming removed 4 bases at V and 5 bases at J, with 11 bases between. This CDR3 has 13 residues. Per the germline V gene, CDR1 is MNHNS and CDR2 is SASEGT. The CDR3 loop is CASSGTTVETQYF. The DNA for the CDR3 is TGTGCCAGCAGTGGGACTACTGTGGAGACCCAGTACTTC.

This clonotype was recorded at least ten times. The V gene is TRBV18, the J gene TRBJ2-2; D possibly uses TRBD1 or TRBD2 (6 bases each). Trimming removed 2 bases from V and 5 bases from J, with 15 bases in between. Germline V gives CDR1 KGHSH, CDR2 LQKENI. The CDR3 is 16 residues long. CDR3 residues: CASSPIQGGRTGELFF. The DNA of the CDR3 is TGTGCCAGCTCACCAATACAGGGAGGTCGGACCGGGGAGCTGTTTTTT.

This clonotype was counted only a few times. The rearrangement joins TRBV6-5 to TRBJ2-7; the D is unclear. CDR1 is MNHEY and CDR2 is SVGAGI in the germline V gene. V lost 2 bases and J 4 bases, leaving 9 bases between the germline ends. The CDR3 contains 13 residues. The CDR3 DNA is TGTGCCAGCAGTTACGAATTAGGTTACGAGCAGTACTTC. Translated: CASSYELGYEQYF.

This clonotype was recorded many times. The V and J genes are TRBV20-1 and TRBJ2-3; TRBD2 is a possible D gene (5 bases). This CDR3 is built from 13 residues. Germline CDR1 DFQATT, CDR2 SNEGSKA (reference sequence). Between the trimmed V and J ends, which lost 3 bases and 2 bases, there was a span of 9 bases. The CDR3 DNA reads as TGCAGTGCTAGCGGGGAAGACACAGATACGCAGTATTTT. Amino acids: CSASGEDTDTQYF.

This clonotype was seen ten or more times. The chain is built from TRBV3-1 and TRBJ2-5; 8 nucleotides agree with TRBD2. CDR1 and CDR2 from the germline V gene are LGHDT and YNNKEL (reference sequence). This CDR3 has 14 amino acids. V shed 7 bases and J 3 bases; nucleotides not matched to a gene: 7. CDR3 in DNA: TGTGCCAGCACCGATTTCGGGGGGGAAGAGACCCAGTACTTC. It encodes CASTDFGGEETQYF.

V is TRBV19 and J is TRBJ1-4; TRBD1 matches at 10 bases. The CDR3 consists of 14 residues. V trimming: 7 bases; J trimming: 5 bases; junction bases outside the gene matches: 4. Germline V gene sequence: CDR1 LNHDA, CDR2 SQIVND (reference sequence). The CDR3, as DNA: TGTGCCAGTACCCTGGGACAGGGGAATGAAAAACTGTTTTTT. Its protein is CASTLGQGNEKLFF.

This clonotype was recorded many times. The chain employs TRBV2 and TRBJ2-3; D might be TRBD1 or TRBD2, each matching 5 bases. The ends were cut back, 1 base at V and 5 bases at J, with 10 bases in the middle. CDR1 is SNHLY, CDR2 FYNNEI, per germline. This CDR3 region has 14 residues. CDR3 protein: CASSEGGSLDTQYF. CDR3 nucleotide sequence: TGTGCCAGCAGTGAAGGGGGGTCCCTAGATACGCAGTATTTT.

This clonotype was recorded many times. The V call is TRBV2, the J call TRBJ2-2, with TRBD1 matching over 9 bases. Germline V lookup: CDR1 SNHLY, CDR2 FYNNEI. V lost 2 bases to trimming and J lost 6 bases; unmatched junction nucleotides: 4. The CDR3 is 15 amino acids. For the CDR3, the DNA is TGTGCCAGCAGTGAACTCTGGACAGGGGCCGGGGAGCTGTTTTTT. Its translation: CASSELWTGAGELFF.

The rearrangement joins TRBV27 to TRBJ2-3; 9 bases are shared with TRBD2. Germline lookup yields CDR1 MNHEY and CDR2 SMNVEV (reference sequence). The CDR3 totals 16 residues. The V and J ends lost 3 bases and 1 base, in that order; junction bases with no gene match: 5. Written as DNA, the CDR3 is TGTGCCAGCAGTTTCTACATAGCGGGAGGCACAGATACGCAGTATTTT. Translating gives CASSFYIAGGTDTQYF.

This clonotype was detected many times. The chain joins TRBV20-1 to TRBJ1-5; D might be TRBD1 (5 bases). The CDR3 length is 13 residues. The V end lost 5 bases, the J end lost 5 bases, and 13 bases lay between the germline ends. CDR1 DFQATT and CDR2 SNEGSKA come from the germline V gene (reference sequence). CDR3 DNA sequence: TGCAGTGCTTTCCAGGGTTCCCATCAGCCCCAGCATTTT. Translated: CSAFQGSHQPQHF.

The chain couples TRBV20-1 to TRBJ2-5; 8 positions agree with TRBD2. CDR3 size: 13 residues. Germline CDR1 DFQATT, CDR2 SNEGSKA (reference sequence). Trimming removed 7 bases from V and 5 bases from J; junction bases left unmatched: 9. The CDR3 protein is CSVPREGYETQYF. The CDR3 bases are TGCAGTGTTCCCCGGGAGGGCTATGAGACCCAGTACTTC.

The rearrangement uses TRBV6-1 and TRBJ2-5; unclear D gene. Germline V lookup: CDR1 MNHNS, CDR2 SASEGT. V gave up 8 bases and J gave up 6 bases, with 16 bases separating them. CDR3 length equals 13 residues. The DNA for the CDR3 is TGTGCCAGCGGTGGTAGGAACGCGCAGACCCAGTACTTC. This translates into CASGGRNAQTQYF.

The genes are TRBV11-2 and TRBJ1-4; 12 positions match TRBD1. V shed 5 bases, J shed 7 bases, and the junction held 5 bases outside the gene matches. This CDR3 comprises 15 residues. Germline V gene sequence: CDR1 SGHAT, CDR2 FQNNGV. The CDR3 DNA reads TGTGCCAGCAGCGCGGGACAGGGGGCAATTGAAAAACTGTTTTTT. Translating gives CASSAGQGAIEKLFF.